A single sample gave rise to the 13 T cell receptor beta chains below, sequenced in a study of cytomegalovirus exposure and HLA in healthy donors. Amplification used 60 Vbeta primers and 13 Jbeta primers. Sequencing was performed with immunoSEQ multiplex PCR; in TCRdb, only in-frame clones are kept and a portion is missing. The sample has about 92,000 clones; 65% to 85% are singletons. The sample taken for sequencing was PBMCs. These receptors were obtained from a girl aged 2 to 9 in good health and CMV-seropositive.

The V call is TRBV7-9, the J call TRBJ1-2, with D hard to call. Germline V gene sequence: CDR1 SEHNR, CDR2 FQNEAQ (reference sequence). The CDR3 runs 14 residues. Trimming stripped 5 bases from V and 2 bases from J, with 12 bases between. The CDR3 loop reads CASSPILLNYGYTF. Written as DNA, the CDR3 is TGTGCCAGCAGCCCAATACTGCTAAACTATGGCTACACCTTC. Full variable domain (rest looked up from reference TRBV7-9 and TRBJ1-2): DTGVSQNPRHKITKRGQNVTFRCDPISEHNRLYWYRQTLGQGPEFLTYFQNEAQLEKSRLLSDRFSAERPKGSFSTLEIQRTEQGDSAMYLCASSPILLNYGYTFGSGTRLTVV.

The chain joins TRBV6-6 to TRBJ2-1, with 13 bases matching TRBD2. CDR3 length: 15 residues. The ends lost 5 bases at V and 7 bases at J; junction bases unmatched: 5. CDR1 MNHNY and CDR2 SVGAGI come from the germline V gene (reference sequence). This CDR3 reads CASSPTSGRGNEQFF. The CDR3 DNA follows: TGTGCCAGCAGTCCTACTAGCGGGAGGGGTAATGAGCAGTTCTTC.

On this clone: No conserved phenylalanine or tryptophan ends this CDR3, so it is likely a read error. The rearrangement links TRBV4-2 to TRBJ2-2, with D perhaps TRBD1 or TRBD2 (6 bases each). The CDR3 covers 14 residues. Trimming pared 0 bases from V and 9 bases from J, leaving 11 bases between. Germline-derived CDR1 and CDR2 are LGHNA and YNFKEQ. The CDR3 nucleotides are TGTGCCAGCAGCCAAGATTTTGGGGGGCGGGAGCTGTTTCTT. It yields the protein CASSQDFGGRELFL.

This clone appeared a few times. The chain couples TRBV4-1 to TRBJ1-1, with unresolved D. The CDR3 spans 15 residues. Trimming stripped 1 base from V and 0 bases from J, with 9 bases between. Germline V gene lookup returns CDR1 MGHRA and CDR2 YSYEKL. CDR3 protein: CASSQVSVMNTEAFF. The DNA for the CDR3 is TGCGCCAGCAGCCAAGTATCCGTTATGAACACTGAAGCTTTCTTT.

The V and J genes are TRBV6-4 and TRBJ1-1, with a weak D call TRBD1 (5 bases). CDR1 and CDR2 from the germline V gene are MRHNA and SNTAGT. Trimming cost V 6 bases and J 6 bases, with 17 bases left between them. This CDR3 spans 14 amino acids. DNA of the CDR3: TGTGCCAGCAGGGTTTCCCAGGGTCCCCCTGAAGCTTTCTTT. It specifies CASRVSQGPPEAFF.

To note about this clone: This specimen includes other DNA sequences encoding the same CDR3. The rearrangement links TRBV5-1 to TRBJ1-6, with D perhaps TRBD1 (5 bases). Per the germline V gene, CDR1 is SGHRS and CDR2 is YFSETQ. The V end was cut by 0 bases, the J end by 7 bases, with 8 bases between. The CDR3 is 14 amino acids. The CDR3 coding sequence is TGCGCCAGCAGCTTGGAGGCAGGGAATTCACCCCTCCACTTT. Encoded protein: CASSLEAGNSPLHF. The entire variable domain, with the rest obtained from reference TRBV5-1 and TRBJ1-6, is as follows: KAGVTQTPRYLIKTRGQQVTLSCSPISGHRSVSWYQQTPGQGLQFLFEYFSETQRNKGNFPGRFSGRQFSNSRSEMNVSTLELGDSALYLCASSLEAGNSPLHFGNGTRLTVT.

As regards this clone: Other DNA sequences in the same sample also yield this CDR3. This sequence joins TRBV28 and TRBJ1-1, with no clear D. CDR1 is MDHEN, CDR2 SYDVKM, per germline. The V and J ends lost 6 bases and 1 base respectively, with 6 bases between them. CDR3 length equals 12 residues. The CDR3 is CASSPGNTEAFF. For the CDR3, the DNA is TGTGCCAGCAGCCCGGGGAACACTGAAGCTTTCTTT.

This chain connects TRBV7-3 to TRBJ2-5; D not resolved. From germline, CDR1 is SGHTA and CDR2 FQGTGA. This CDR3 spans 13 amino acids. Trimming stripped 4 bases from V and 7 bases from J, with 13 bases between. Here the CDR3 reads CASSSQVAGTQYF. The CDR3 DNA is TGTGCCAGCAGCTCACAAGTAGCCGGGACCCAGTACTTC. Complete variable domain (other parts from reference TRBV7-3 and TRBJ2-5): GAGVSQTPSNKVTEKGKYVELRCDPISGHTALYWYRQSLGQGPEFLIYFQGTGAADDSGLPNDRFFAVRPEGSVSTLKIQRTERGDSAVYLCASSSQVAGTQYFGPGTRLLVL.

This clone was counted a single time. The chain employs TRBV6-1 and TRBJ1-5, with 9 nucleotides matching TRBD1. The length of the CDR3 is 14 residues. Trimming removed 6 bases from V and 8 bases from J; junction bases left unmatched: 8. From germline, CDR1 is MNHNS and CDR2 SASEGT. DNA for the CDR3: TGTGCCAGCAGCAATACAGGGGGCGGGGAGCCCCAGCATTTT. This gives the protein CASSNTGGGEPQHF.

The chain couples TRBV27 to TRBJ2-1; a possible D gene is TRBD2 (5 bases). Trimming cost V 5 bases and J 6 bases, with 20 bases left between them. From germline, CDR1 is MNHEY and CDR2 SMNVEV (reference sequence). The CDR3 has 16 amino acids. CDR3 in amino acids: CASSPPPRIEGNEQFF. In DNA form, the CDR3 reads TGTGCCAGCAGTCCCCCCCCGCGTATAGAGGGCAATGAGCAGTTCTTC.

J is TRBJ2-5 and V is TRBV6-5; 7 bases fit TRBD2. Matching the DNA end better, TRBJ2-7 makes the J call doubtful. Germline CDR1 MNHEY, CDR2 SVGAGI. The CDR3 consists of 15 residues. CDR3 region: CASSYSGGSSYEQYF. The CDR3 coding sequence is TGTGCCAGCAGTTACTCTGGCGGGAGTTCTTACGAGCAGTACTTC.

This clone has only a few counts. The chain joins TRBV6-1 to TRBJ2-6; D is unresolved. Trimming removed 8 bases from V and 1 base from J, with 9 bases in between. The CDR3 is made up of 14 amino acids. The germline CDR1 and CDR2 sequences are MNHNS and SASEGT. For the CDR3, the DNA is TGTGCCAGCCAGGCGATATCTGGGGCCAACGTCCTGACTTTC. It is translated as CASQAISGANVLTF.

V gene TRBV27 combines with J gene TRBJ2-5; the match to TRBD2 covers 10 bases. V trimming: 1 base; J trimming: 4 bases; junction bases outside the gene matches: 3. Germline lookup yields CDR1 MNHEY and CDR2 SMNVEV (reference sequence). This CDR3 contains 15 residues. Here the CDR3 DNA reads TGTGCCAGCAGTTTATATCTAGCGGGAGTAGAGACCCAGTACTTC. It codes for CASSLYLAGVETQYF.